The T cell receptor (beta chain) described here comes from a study of shared clonotypes between healthy human individuals. This clone was found once. Its antigen is undetermined. Regarding the study as a whole: Clonotype sharing levels among donors were expected to vary with sequencing depth. The study found roughly 5% of naive CD4 clonotypes shared across four donors.

Data came from immunoSEQ multiplex PCR; TCRdb stores just in-frame clones and leaves some out. The table records more than 850,000 clones, 75% to 85% of them present only once. The CDR3 has 16 residues. From germline, CDR1 is KGHSH and CDR2 LQKENI. With V trimmed by 6 bases and J by 4 bases, 11 bases remained unmatched. What was sequenced was memory CD4+ T cells from PBMCs. Subset in this sample: CD45RA-negative fraction. The chain is built from TRBV18 and TRBJ1-1, with TRBD1 matching 10 bases. The receptor was derived from a man between 18 and 35 years old in good health. Some clones in this sample may be carry-over from other donors' samples. The CDR3 region has the DNA TGTGCCAGCTCCGCTGACAGGGGGCATCGGGTCACTGAAGCTTTCTTT. The encoded protein is CASSADRGHRVTEAFF.